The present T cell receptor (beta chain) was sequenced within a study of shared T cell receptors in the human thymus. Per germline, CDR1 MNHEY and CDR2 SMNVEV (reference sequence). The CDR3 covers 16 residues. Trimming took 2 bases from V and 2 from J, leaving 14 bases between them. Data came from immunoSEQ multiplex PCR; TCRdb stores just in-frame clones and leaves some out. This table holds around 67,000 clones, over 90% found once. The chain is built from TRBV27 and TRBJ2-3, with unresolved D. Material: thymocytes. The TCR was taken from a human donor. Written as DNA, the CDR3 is TGTGCCAGCAGTTTAGGTCGGCTGTATAACACAGATACGCAGTATTTT. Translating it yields CASSLGRLYNTDTQYF.